This T cell receptor beta chain appears in the sequencing data of a study of T cells in Graves' hyperthyroidism and ophthalmopathy. General study findings and limits: Before onset, ophthalmopathy was predicted by the model a median around 6 months earlier.

The CDR3 extends over 15 amino acids. V shed 4 bases, J shed 6 bases, and the junction held 7 bases outside the gene matches. Amplification targeted TCR beta CDR3 regions from RNA transcripts. Using the HTBI primer set, a first-round RT-PCR was run on the TCR CDR3. Using its own MiXCR run on the multiplex PCR reads, TCRdb lists one record per CDR3 protein. The sample includes approximately 520,000 distinct CDR3 sequences, roughly 25% of them seen just once. This clonotype was seen ten or more times. The antigen is not known. This sequence originates from a woman in her 30s with Graves' ophthalmopathy. The sequenced sample consisted of blood. The chain recombines TRBV12-3 or TRBV12-4 with TRBJ2-7; 12 nucleotides match TRBD2. The CDR3 loop reads CASSSLTSGGFEQYF. The CDR3 DNA reads as TGTGCCAGCAGTTCGTTGACTAGCGGGGGCTTCGAGCAGTACTTC.